This T cell receptor (beta chain) was captured in a study of T cell repertoires in cytomegalovirus infection. TCRdb redid the calling of the reads with MiXCR, one entry per CDR3 protein. Counted here are about 740,000 distinct CDR3 sequences, 35% occurring once; the ten biggest clones make up around 2.8%. The TCR sequence derives from a human donor in good health (CMV status not recorded). Some clones in this sample may be carry-over from other donors' samples. The sample consisted of PBMCs.

The CDR3 sequence is CASSQEIGREQFF. The CDR3 region has the DNA TGTGCCAGCAGCCAAGAGATTGGGAGGGAACAGTTCTTC. The chain combines TRBV4-2 with TRBJ2-1, with 7 bases fitting TRBD2. Trimming cost V 0 bases and J 13 bases; bases outside gene matches: 6. Germline V gene data show CDR1 as LGHNA and CDR2 as YNFKEQ. CDR3 length equals 13 residues.